This T cell receptor (beta chain) was identified during a study of cytomegalovirus exposure and HLA in healthy donors. Study-level results: Per a prior analysis, the majority of TCR beta V segments were productive roughly 87% or roughly 30% of the time. It was around 160 TCR beta chains that were listed as cytomegalovirus-associated. V- and J-gene trimming in TCR beta was tied to a missense DCLRE1C variant by an analysis performed later.

V trimming: 2 bases; J trimming: 3 bases; junction bases outside the gene matches: 6. The length of the CDR3 is 16 residues. The V gene's germline CDR1 is LNHNV and CDR2 YYDKDF (reference sequence). The donors comprised healthy bone marrow donors. PCR amplification relied on 60 Vbeta primers (plus 13 Jbeta primers). Clones were read by immunoSEQ multiplex PCR, and TCRdb kept only the in-frame ones, dropping some. Among some 100,000 clones, over 70% were seen once, and the ten largest hold around 10%. Details on this clone: Its antigen is currently unknown.

The sample was PBMCs. The V call is TRBV15, the J call TRBJ2-3, with 9 bases lining up with TRBD2. The sequence came from a woman in her forties or fifties in good health and CMV-seropositive. Written as DNA, the CDR3 is TGTGCCACCAGCAGAACCGGGACTAGCAAAACAGATACGCAGTATTTT. It specifies CATSRTGTSKTDTQYF.